This T cell receptor (beta chain) was obtained from a study of tumor-infiltrating lymphocytes in primary liver carcinoma. The study, taken as a whole, reports: Tumor-adjacent and tumor-blood pairs displayed less overlap than did pairs of tumor regions. The study found only about 7.5-25% of top clones in all five tumor regions.

Extraction of RNA together with DNA used 20-30 mg of unsorted bulk tissue. Every tumor yielded five separate sampled regions. Tumor samples all exceeded 90% viable tumor cells. The V and J ends lost 5 bases and 0 bases respectively, with 11 bases between them. The CDR3 runs to 15 residues. CDR1 and CDR2 (germline): MNHEY, SVGEGT. Making TCR beta cDNA involved 400 to 600 ng total RNA and a constant-region primer. Library construction for TCR beta comprised three nested multiplex PCR rounds performed with slightly modified ARM-PCR. Researchers ran the first two PCR rounds for around 10 cycles each with TRBV1-TRBV30 forward primers and a C-beta reverse primer. A single record per CDR3 protein comes from TCRdb applying MiXCR to the multiplex PCR reads. The sample holds just over 30,000 distinct CDR3 sequences, about 71% seen once. As regards this clonotype: Antigen: not known. This may come from a read error, since a much larger clone is one base off.

This sequence joins TRBV6-2 or TRBV6-3 and TRBJ1-3; D is uncertain. Sequencing used liver tumor tissue from sampling region 3. Described subset: tumor region T3, left-lateral pole. The TCR comes from a woman in her 30s with primary liver carcinoma and hepatitis B virus infection. CDR3 in amino acids: CASSHGVFSGNTIYF. CDR3 coding DNA: TGTGCCAGCAGTCACGGGGTCTTCTCTGGAAACACCATATATTTT.